The source of this T cell receptor beta chain is a study of blood T cell repertoires in COVID-19. Looking at the study overall: Sources were T cells, B-cell-depleted T cells, or PBMCs; the material itself was cDNA or gDNA.

Individuals drawn from 24 US areas were about 18 to 89 years old. Participants' own reports of clinical history determined their cohort assignment. The CDR3 covers 14 residues. V was trimmed by 0 bases and J by 1 base, leaving 6 bases between them. CDR1 is MNHEY, CDR2 SVGAGI, per germline. Authors' processing steps: How many nucleated cells were present was estimated from reference gene primer amplification. Method: immunoSEQ multiplex PCR; TCRdb's copy keeps in-frame clones and lacks some. That table furnishes V, J and clone size, whereas the DNA furnished D and trimming. The sample includes 200,000 to 300,000 clones, about 90% seen only once; the top ten take roughly 4%.

The TCR was taken from a woman in her 30s with acute COVID-19. Sequenced: PBMCs or T cells enriched from blood (not recorded which). V and J are TRBV6-5 and TRBJ2-5; a possible D gene is TRBD2 (6 bases). Here the CDR3 reads CASSYSGGQETQYF. The CDR3 nucleotides read TGTGCCAGCAGTTACTCGGGGGGCCAAGAGACCCAGTACTTC.